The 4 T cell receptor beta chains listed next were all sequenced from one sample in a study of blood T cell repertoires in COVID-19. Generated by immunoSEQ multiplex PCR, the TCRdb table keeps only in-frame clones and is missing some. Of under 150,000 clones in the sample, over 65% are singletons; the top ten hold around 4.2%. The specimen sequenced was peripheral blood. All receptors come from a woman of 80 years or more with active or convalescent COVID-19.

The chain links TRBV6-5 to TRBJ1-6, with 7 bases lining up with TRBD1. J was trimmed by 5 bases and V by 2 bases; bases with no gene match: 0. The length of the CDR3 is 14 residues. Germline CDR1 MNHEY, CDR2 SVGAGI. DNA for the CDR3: TGTGCCAGCAGTTACGGGACAGATAATTCACCCCTCCACTTT. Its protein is CASSYGTDNSPLHF.

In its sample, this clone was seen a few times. The CDR3 DNA reads as TGTGCCAGTAGTAAGACAGGGTTCGAAAAACTGTTTTTT. It codes for CASSKTGFEKLFF. The chain uses TRBV19 and TRBJ1-4; 7 nucleotides align to TRBD1. The trim removed 4 bases at V and 8 bases at J, leaving 4 bases unmatched. This CDR3 contains 13 residues. Germline assignment: CDR1 LNHDA and CDR2 SQIVND (reference sequence).

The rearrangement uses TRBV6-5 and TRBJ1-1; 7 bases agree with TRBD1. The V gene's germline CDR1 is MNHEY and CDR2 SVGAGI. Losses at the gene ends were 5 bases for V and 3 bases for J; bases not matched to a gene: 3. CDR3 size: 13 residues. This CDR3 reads CASSRQGHTEAFF. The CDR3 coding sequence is TGTGCCAGCAGTCGACAGGGACACACTGAAGCTTTCTTT.

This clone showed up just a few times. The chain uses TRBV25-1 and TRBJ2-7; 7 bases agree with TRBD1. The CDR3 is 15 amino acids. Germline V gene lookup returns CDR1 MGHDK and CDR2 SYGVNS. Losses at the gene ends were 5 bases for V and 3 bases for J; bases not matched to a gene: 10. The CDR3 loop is CASSSSRDRYYEQYF. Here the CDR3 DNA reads TGTGCCAGCAGTTCTAGCCGGGACAGATACTACGAGCAGTACTTC.